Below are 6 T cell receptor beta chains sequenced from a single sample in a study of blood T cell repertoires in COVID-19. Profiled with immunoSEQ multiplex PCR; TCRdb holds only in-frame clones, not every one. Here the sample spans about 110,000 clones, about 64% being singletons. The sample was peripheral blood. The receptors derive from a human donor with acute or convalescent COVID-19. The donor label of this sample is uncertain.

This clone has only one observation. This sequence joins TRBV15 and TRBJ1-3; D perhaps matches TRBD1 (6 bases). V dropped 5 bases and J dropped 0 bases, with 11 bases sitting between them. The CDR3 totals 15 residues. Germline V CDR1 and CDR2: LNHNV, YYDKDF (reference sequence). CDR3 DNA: TGTGCCACCAGCTCCGGACAGTCCTCTGGAAACACCATATATTTT. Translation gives CATSSGQSSGNTIYF.

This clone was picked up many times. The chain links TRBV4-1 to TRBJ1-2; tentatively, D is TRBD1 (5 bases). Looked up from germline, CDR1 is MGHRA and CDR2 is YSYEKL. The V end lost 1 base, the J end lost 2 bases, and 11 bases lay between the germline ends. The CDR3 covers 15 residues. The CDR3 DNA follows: TGCGCCAGCAGCCAAGGCCCCTCAGGGAACTATGGCTACACCTTC. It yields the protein CASSQGPSGNYGYTF.

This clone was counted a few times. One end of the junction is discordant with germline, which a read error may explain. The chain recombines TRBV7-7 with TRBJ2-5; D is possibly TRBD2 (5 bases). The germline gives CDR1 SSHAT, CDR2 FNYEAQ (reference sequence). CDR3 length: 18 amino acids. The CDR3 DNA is TGTGCTAGCAGCCACGGTCGGGTAGCGACCTTACTCCAAGAGACCCAGTACTTC. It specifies CASSHGRVATLLQETQYF.

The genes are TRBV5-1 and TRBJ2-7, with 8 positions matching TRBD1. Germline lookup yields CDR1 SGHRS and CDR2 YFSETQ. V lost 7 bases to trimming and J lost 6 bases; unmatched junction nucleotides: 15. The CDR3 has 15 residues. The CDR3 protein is CASQRSWTGHCEQYV. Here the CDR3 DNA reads TGCGCCAGCCAGCGTTCATGGACAGGGCATTGCGAGCAGTACGTC.

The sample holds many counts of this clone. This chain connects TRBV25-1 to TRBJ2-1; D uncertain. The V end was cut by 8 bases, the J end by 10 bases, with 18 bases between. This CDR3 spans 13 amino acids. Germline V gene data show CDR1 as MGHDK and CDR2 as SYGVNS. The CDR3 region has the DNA TGTGCCAGCTTCTTCCCCCACTACCCCGAGCAGTTCTTC. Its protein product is CASFFPHYPEQFF.

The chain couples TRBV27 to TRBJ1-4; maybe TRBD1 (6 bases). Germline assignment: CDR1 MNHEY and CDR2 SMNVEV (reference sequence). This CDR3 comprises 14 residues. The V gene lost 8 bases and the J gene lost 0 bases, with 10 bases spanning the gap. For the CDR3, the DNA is TGTGCCAGCGGGGGGGCGTCAACTAATGAAAAACTGTTTTTT. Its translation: CASGGASTNEKLFF.